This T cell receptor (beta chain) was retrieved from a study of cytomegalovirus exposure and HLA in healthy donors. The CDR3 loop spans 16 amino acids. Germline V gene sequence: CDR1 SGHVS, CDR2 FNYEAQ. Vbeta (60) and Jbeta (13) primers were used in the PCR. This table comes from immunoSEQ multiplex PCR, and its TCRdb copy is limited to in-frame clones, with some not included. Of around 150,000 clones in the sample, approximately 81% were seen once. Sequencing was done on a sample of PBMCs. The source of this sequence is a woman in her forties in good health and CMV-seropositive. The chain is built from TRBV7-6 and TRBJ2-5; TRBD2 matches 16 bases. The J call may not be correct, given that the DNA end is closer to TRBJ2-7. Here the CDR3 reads CASSPGLAGGEVEQYF. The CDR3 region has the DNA TGTGCCAGCAGCCCGGGACTAGCGGGGGGGGAGGTCGAGCAGTACTTC.